Listed here are 18 T cell receptor beta chains from one sample, sequenced in a study of CD8 T cells in Susac syndrome. RNA amounts of about 0.5 to 1 ug underwent reverse transcription with random hexamers. Each CDR3 protein is one row after TCRdb ran MiXCR on the immunoSEQ multiplex PCR reads. The sample lists about 300,000 distinct CDR3 sequences, 89% seen once, with around 0.18% in the top ten. Sequencing was carried out using CD8+ T cells from PBMCs. The source of these receptors is a human donor with multiple sclerosis.

The V and J genes are TRBV19 and TRBJ1-2; D call uncertain. V lost 7 bases, J lost 4 bases, and 19 bases lay in between. There are 15 residues in the CDR3. The germline gives CDR1 LNHDA, CDR2 SQIVND (reference sequence). This CDR3 reads CASTPEGGSRYGYTF. For the CDR3, the DNA is TGTGCCAGTACCCCAGAAGGAGGGAGTCGCTATGGCTACACCTTC.

This chain joins TRBV19 and TRBJ2-3; 13 positions match TRBD2. With V trimmed by 4 bases and J by 1 base, 2 bases remained unmatched. The CDR3 extends over 16 amino acids. In germline, CDR1 is LNHDA, CDR2 SQIVND (reference sequence). Written as DNA, the CDR3 is TGTGCCAGTAGTAGACTAGCGGGAGGAGGCACAGATACGCAGTATTTT. This sequence encodes CASSRLAGGGTDTQYF.

Written as DNA, the CDR3 is TGTGCCAGCAGCTTAAGACAGGGTTATGGCTACACCTTC. It specifies CASSLRQGYGYTF. The genes are TRBV11-2 and TRBJ1-2; 7 bases agree with TRBD1. CDR3 length: 13 residues. After removal of 2 bases from V and 5 bases from J, the junction contained 2 bases not matched to a gene. The germline gives CDR1 SGHAT, CDR2 FQNNGV.

The J gene is TRBJ2-3, the V gene TRBV20-1; the match to TRBD2 covers 8 bases. Per the germline V gene, CDR1 is DFQATT and CDR2 is SNEGSKA (reference sequence). This CDR3 comprises 13 residues. With V trimmed by 3 bases and J by 5 bases, 4 bases remained unmatched. DNA for the CDR3: TGCAGTGCTAGCGGGGGGGCCAGAGATACGCAGTATTTT. Protein: CSASGGARDTQYF.

This chain joins TRBV20-1 and TRBJ2-7; no clear D. Germline assignment: CDR1 DFQATT and CDR2 SNEGSKA (reference sequence). CDR3 length equals 15 residues. Trimming removed 4 bases from V and 4 bases from J, with 20 bases in between. CDR3 DNA sequence: TGCAGTGCTAAGCACCGGGCCCTCCTTCAGTACGAGCAGTACTTC. Translated: CSAKHRALLQYEQYF.

This rearrangement joins TRBV6-2 or TRBV6-3 to TRBJ2-5; D uncertain. The CDR3 runs to 13 residues. V lost 7 bases and J 4 bases, leaving 13 bases between the germline ends. Per germline, CDR1 MNHEY and CDR2 SVGEGT. The CDR3 DNA sequence: TGTGCCAGCATTTCGTCCTCCGGAGAGACCCAGTACTTC. Translation gives CASISSSGETQYF.

The V gene is TRBV12-3 or TRBV12-4, the J gene TRBJ2-3; D call uncertain. There are 14 residues in the CDR3. With 4 bases removed from V and 0 bases from J, the gap between germline ends came to 8 bases. CDR3 protein: CASSWAVSTDTQYF. CDR3 nucleotide sequence: TGTGCCAGCAGTTGGGCTGTTAGCACAGATACGCAGTATTTT.

This chain uses TRBV9 with TRBJ2-7, with D possibly matching TRBD1 (5 bases). V was pared by 0 bases and J by 0 bases, with 10 bases between. The CDR3 spans 15 residues. Germline loops: CDR1 SGDLS, CDR2 YYNGEE. This chain's CDR3 is CASSVAPTASYEQYF. CDR3 in DNA: TGTGCCAGCAGCGTAGCTCCGACAGCCTCCTACGAGCAGTACTTC.

The rearrangement links TRBV7-6 to TRBJ2-1, with TRBD2 identical over 11 bases. With V trimmed by 5 bases and J by 7 bases, 7 bases remained unmatched. From germline, CDR1 is SGHVS and CDR2 FNYEAQ. The CDR3 spans 15 residues. CDR3 DNA sequence: TGTGCCAGCAGCCGCAGTAGCGGGAGGGAGAATGAGCAGTTCTTC. Amino acid sequence: CASSRSSGRENEQFF. Filled out from reference TRBV7-6 and TRBJ2-1, the complete variable domain reads GAGVSQSPRYKVTKRGQDVALRCDPISGHVSLYWYRQALGQGPEFLTYFNYEAQQDKSGLPNDRFSAERPEGSISTLTIQRTEQRDSAMYRCASSRSSGRENEQFFGPGTRLTVL.

As regards this clonotype: The final CDR3 position lacks the conserved phenylalanine or tryptophan, pointing to a likely read error. The chain employs TRBV20-1 and TRBJ2-1; D is possibly TRBD2 (5 bases). The CDR3 loop spans 10 amino acids. V shed 5 bases and J shed 7 bases, with 6 bases lying between them. Germline V lookup: CDR1 DFQATT, CDR2 SNEGSKA (reference sequence). The CDR3 DNA sequence: TGCAGTGCTGGGGAGAATGAGCAGTTCCTC. It is translated as CSAGENEQFL.

The gene calls are TRBV20-1 and TRBJ2-4; 7 bases align to TRBD2. The germline gives CDR1 DFQATT, CDR2 SNEGSKA (reference sequence). V lost 3 bases, J lost 0 bases, and 5 bases stayed unmatched. This CDR3 is 15 amino acids long. The CDR3 spells CSASLAGAAKNIQYF. In DNA form, the CDR3 reads TGCAGTGCTAGTTTGGCGGGAGCAGCCAAAAACATTCAGTACTTC.

The rearrangement joins TRBV30 to TRBJ1-1; D unresolved. V was trimmed by 4 bases and J by 0 bases, leaving 12 bases between them. The CDR3 is 14 residues long. From germline, CDR1 is GTSNPN and CDR2 SVGIG (reference sequence). The chain's CDR3 is CAWIVRPLNTEAFF. The CDR3 DNA is TGTGCCTGGATAGTTCGGCCCCTGAACACTGAAGCTTTCTTT. Looking up the rest from reference TRBV30 and TRBJ1-1 gives the full variable domain: SQTIHQWPATLVQPVGSPLSLECTVEGTSNPNLYWYRQAAGRGLQLLFYSVGIGQISSEVPQNLSASRPQDRQFILSSKKLLLSDSGFYLCAWIVRPLNTEAFFGQGTRLTVV.

V and J are TRBV30 and TRBJ2-5, with TRBD2 as a possible D gene (5 bases). The CDR3 consists of 15 residues. Germline-derived CDR1 and CDR2 are GTSNPN and SVGIG (reference sequence). V lost 3 bases to trimming and J lost 0 bases, with 14 bases between them. In DNA, the CDR3 is TGTGCCTGGAGCCAAGAGGAGGACTACCAAGAGACCCAGTACTTC. It yields the protein CAWSQEEDYQETQYF.

The genes are TRBV9 and TRBJ2-6; tentatively, D is TRBD1 (6 bases). The germline V and J ends were trimmed by 0 bases and 3 bases, with 7 bases remaining between them. Germline V CDR1 and CDR2: SGDLS, YYNGEE. This CDR3 has 15 amino acids. The CDR3 reads CASSVGGGGANVLTF. In nucleotides, the CDR3 is TGTGCCAGCAGCGTAGGAGGGGGTGGGGCCAACGTCCTGACTTTC.

This rearrangement joins TRBV6-2 or TRBV6-3 to TRBJ1-2; no clear D. V was clipped by 2 bases and J by 4 bases, with 8 bases between them. Germline CDR1 and CDR2: MNHEY and SVGEGT. The CDR3 spans 13 residues. CDR3 region: CASSYLRIYGYTF. The CDR3 DNA is TGTGCCAGCAGTTACCTGCGGATCTATGGCTACACCTTC.

This clonotype was seen only once. The chain carries TRBV12-3 or TRBV12-4 and TRBJ1-1, with 7 bases aligning to TRBD1. CDR3 length: 15 residues. After removal of 5 bases from V and 0 bases from J, the junction contained 6 bases not matched to a gene. CDR3 DNA: TGTGCCAGCAGTACTAGACAGGGAGTGAACACTGAAGCTTTCTTT. Protein: CASSTRQGVNTEAFF.

The table lists this clonotype with a count of one. The chain has TRBV5-1 and TRBJ1-1; TRBD1 aligns across 7 bases. V was clipped by 0 bases and J by 10 bases; unmatched bases: 18. The CDR3 loop spans 17 amino acids. Germline lookup yields CDR1 SGHRS and CDR2 YFSETQ. The CDR3: CASSLAGRARTGGGAFF. CDR3 nucleotide sequence: TGCGCCAGCAGCTTGGCCGGCCGAGCACGGACAGGCGGGGGAGCTTTCTTT.

V and J are TRBV12-3 or TRBV12-4 and TRBJ2-1; no definite D call. The V and J ends lost 1 base and 15 bases respectively, with 16 bases between them. This CDR3 has 13 residues. The CDR3 DNA reads TGTGCCAGCAGTTTAGGTCCTAGTTCTAACGCGTTCTTC. Translated, it gives CASSLGPSSNAFF.